A selection of T cell receptor beta chains follows, all from one sample in a study of OX40 agonist ivuxolimab in advanced cancers. TCRdb's table, derived via immunoSEQ multiplex PCR, lists solely in-frame clones and lacks some. The repertoire has about 46,000 clones, 70% to 90% of them found once; the top ten carry around 11%. The sequencing used CD4+ or CD8+ T cells sorted from blood, collected in a trial of the OX40 agonist ivuxolimab. These receptors originate from an adult with an advanced solid tumor such as melanoma, head and neck, liver or kidney cancer. Both conserved end residues are part of each CDR3. Each record gives: CDR3 length, D gene, J gene, V gene, clone size, CDR3 protein, CDR3 DNA. D genes are given only for firm matches. Part of the rows lack a size; the others show once, few, many or a class for expanded clones.

>15|-|TRBJ1-2|TRBV27|-
CASSLGGRAGGGYTF
TGTGCCAGCAGTTTAGGAGGAAGGGCTGGGGGGGGCTACACCTTC
>11|TRBD1|TRBJ1-2|TRBV29-1|-
CSVTRGTGYTF
TGCAGCGTCACCAGGGGGACCGGCTACACCTTC
>13|-|TRBJ1-1|TRBV19|-
CATRPRDKTEAFF
TGTGCCACCCGACCCCGGGATAAGACTGAAGCTTTCTTT
>13|-|TRBJ1-1|TRBV27|-
CASSFGQLTEAFF
TGTGCCAGCAGTTTCGGGCAGCTTACTGAAGCTTTCTTT
>13|-|TRBJ2-1|TRBV7-9|-
CASSFLLRDEQFF
TGTGCCAGCAGCTTCCTACTCCGCGATGAGCAGTTCTTC
>17|-|TRBJ2-6|TRBV15|-
CATSTLTDPSGANVLTF
TGTGCCACCAGCACCCTGACAGATCCCTCTGGGGCCAACGTCCTGACTTTC
>15|-|TRBJ2-1|TRBV7-9|-
CASRDPRSSYNEQFF
TGTGCCAGCAGGGACCCCAGGAGCTCCTACAATGAGCAGTTCTTC
>17|-|TRBJ2-1|TRBV27|-
CASRLKGGSMAYNEQFF
TGTGCCAGCAGGCTTAAAGGTGGTAGCATGGCCTACAATGAGCAGTTCTTC
>15|-|TRBJ1-1|TRBV13|-
CASSSRTSMNTEAFF
TGTGCCAGCAGCTCCCGGACAAGCATGAACACTGAAGCTTTCTTT
>12|-|TRBJ2-2|TRBV7-9|-
CAGGNLGGELFF
TGTGCCGGAGGTAACCTTGGCGGGGAGCTGTTTTTT
>12|-|TRBJ1-5|TRBV10-3|-
CAISDSNQPQHF
TGTGCCATCAGTGATAGCAATCAGCCCCAGCATTTT
>16|TRBD2|TRBJ2-7|TRBV4-3|-
CASSQDLLAGAPEQYF
TGCGCCAGCAGCCAAGATCTGCTAGCGGGGGCCCCCGAGCAGTACTTC
>14|-|TRBJ1-1|TRBV27|-
CASSLWWGNTEAFF
TGTGCCAGCAGTTTGTGGTGGGGGAACACTGAAGCTTTCTTT
>16|TRBD1|TRBJ2-2|TRBV11-3|-
CASSLWGQGGTGELFF
TGTGCCAGCAGCTTATGGGGACAGGGAGGAACCGGGGAGCTGTTTTTT
>17|TRBD2|TRBJ2-2|TRBV13|-
CASRPRGLAGNTGELFF
TGTGCCAGCAGACCTCGAGGACTAGCGGGAAACACCGGGGAGCTGTTTTTT
>13|-|TRBJ2-1|TRBV9|-
CASSFGDYNEQFF
TGTGCCAGCAGCTTCGGGGACTACAATGAGCAGTTCTTC
>15|TRBD1|TRBJ1-2|TRBV19|-
CASSQTGTGGYGYTF
TGTGCCAGTAGTCAGACCGGGACAGGGGGATATGGCTACACCTTC
>15|TRBD2|TRBJ2-1|TRBV5-1|once
CASTWELAGVHEQFF
TGCGCCAGCACCTGGGAGTTAGCGGGAGTCCATGAGCAGTTCTTC
>18|-|TRBJ1-1|TRBV4-1|-
CASSQDLLFWGQNTEAFF
TGCGCCAGCAGCCAAGATCTATTGTTCTGGGGACAGAACACTGAAGCTTTCTTT
>13|-|TRBJ1-4|TRBV27|-
CASSWGRGEKLFF
TGTGCCAGCAGTTGGGGCAGGGGCGAAAAACTGTTTTTT
>12|-|TRBJ1-5|TRBV7-2|-
CASSLGHQPQHF
TGTGCCAGCAGCTTAGGACATCAGCCCCAGCATTTT
>14|-|TRBJ1-2|TRBV7-3|once
CASSPDGGNYGYTF
TGTGCCAGCAGCCCGGATGGGGGGAACTATGGCTACACCTTC
>17|TRBD1|TRBJ1-3|TRBV19|-
CASSLQGALLGGNTIYF
TGTGCCAGTAGTTTACAGGGGGCGCTCCTCGGAGGAAACACCATATATTTT
>15|-|TRBJ2-2|TRBV28|-
CASNSPTSFTGELFF
TGTGCCAGCAACTCCCCGACTAGTTTCACCGGGGAGCTGTTTTTT
>14|-|TRBJ2-7|TRBV7-9|-
CASSFEYVDYEQYF
TGTGCCAGCAGCTTTGAGTACGTAGATTACGAGCAGTACTTC
>13|TRBD1|TRBJ2-7|TRBV7-9|-
CASSHKQGPEQYF
TGTGCCAGCAGCCACAAACAGGGGCCCGAGCAGTACTTC
>15|-|TRBJ1-6|TRBV4-1|-
CASSQTQVTDSPLHF
TGCGCCAGCAGCCAAACGCAGGTCACGGATTCACCCCTCCACTTT
>15|TRBD1|TRBJ1-5|TRBV4-1|-
CASSPRDSSNQPQHF
TGCGCCAGCAGCCCCCGGGACAGCTCCAATCAGCCCCAGCATTTT
>15|TRBD2|TRBJ2-7|TRBV9|-
CASSVGLASSYEQYF
TGTGCCAGCAGCGTAGGACTAGCGAGCTCCTACGAGCAGTACTTC
>13|-|TRBJ2-3|TRBV25-1|once
CASSVTSTDTQYF
TGTGCCAGCAGTGTAACTAGCACAGATACGCAGTATTTT
>15|TRBD1|TRBJ2-7|TRBV10-3|-
CAISEGTGGEYEQYF
TGTGCCATCAGTGAGGGGACAGGGGGCGAGTACGAGCAGTACTTC
>15|-|TRBJ2-7|TRBV29-1|-
CSVEDQDSGFYEQYF
TGCAGCGTTGAAGACCAGGATAGCGGTTTTTACGAGCAGTACTTC
>15|TRBD2|TRBJ2-7|TRBV28|-
CASSLNAGGQGEQYF
TGTGCCAGCAGTTTGAATGCGGGAGGCCAGGGGGAGCAGTACTTC
>13|-|TRBJ2-1|TRBV9|-
CASGRGTYNEQFF
TGTGCCAGCGGCCGGGGCACCTACAATGAGCAGTTCTTC
>17|-|TRBJ1-5|TRBV11-2|-
CASSLVGSVYSNQPQHF
TGTGCCAGCAGCTTAGTAGGATCCGTCTATAGCAATCAGCCCCAGCATTTT
>11|-|TRBJ1-3|TRBV27|once
CASSFGGTIYF
TGTGCCAGCAGTTTTGGTGGCACCATATATTTT